This TCR beta chain was found in a study of coeliac disease. Study context: Disease groups: newly diagnosed active, refractory type I, gluten-free-diet controlled.

Note on this clone: The antigen is undetermined.

Deletions cut 4 bases from V and 3 bases from J, with 9 bases between. Germline CDR1 is MDHEN and CDR2 is SYDVKM. The CDR3 is made up of 13 amino acids. Generated by immunoSEQ multiplex PCR, the TCRdb table keeps only in-frame clones and is missing some. This table has about 8,700 clones, about 64% appearing once. Broader study findings: Published gliadin-specific TRB sequences appeared in about 45% of the 18 coeliac samples, 1 of 6 controls.

This clonotype originated in a woman in her fifties or sixties with celiac disease. The chain combines TRBV28 with TRBJ2-5; no reliable D call. Sequenced input: lamina propria lymphocytes from the gut. The chain's CDR3 is CASSSQAEETQYF. The CDR3 coding sequence is TGTGCCAGCAGTTCTCAGGCCGAAGAGACCCAGTACTTC.